The text below deals with one TCR beta chain. Its antigen is unknown. One base away there is no much larger clone; base qualities are not given. TCRbeta CDR3 regions were amplified from genomic DNA by means of the immunoSEQ Assay, a bias-controlled multiplex PCR. Processing in the source paper ran as follows. The number of nucleated cells in each sample was estimated by amplification of reference gene primers within the assay. To quantify the absolute abundance of each unique TCRbeta CDR3 rearrangement, sequence reads were collapsed and filtered. For each sample, productive Simpson clonality was calculated by taking the square root of Simpson's diversity index across productive rearrangements. TCRdb took over this immuneACCESS table, retaining in-frame rearrangements with V and J assigned. Such tables are incomplete; in checked studies, under half of the missing clones stem from an unresolved V gene, and the remainder is unexplained. Clonal size and the V and J genes are those of that table, whereas D and trimming came from the DNA. The sample includes some 200,000 clones, with approximately 90% observed a single time. The ten largest clones add up to 5% to 6.5% of the sample.

Collaborating institutions collected whole blood in K2EDTA tubes following their own protocols. For TCRbeta analysis, collaborators shipped samples in one of three forms: frozen whole blood, isolated PBMCs, or DNA extracted from either of those sample types. This sample is drawn from a study of blood T cell repertoires in COVID-19 (dated by TCRdb to the early 2020s). The study in broad terms: Samples from collaborators originated in the United States, Italy and Spain and spanned both the acute and convalescent phases of COVID-19. The material from the prospective study consisted of cDNA or gDNA derived from T cells, B-cell-depleted T cells, or PBMCs. The dataset comprised deeply sampled blood TCRbeta repertoires from subjects exposed to, actively infected with, or recovered from COVID-19. A freely available public database, intended as a resource for researchers studying the immune response to SARS-CoV-2, is where the repertoires were released. The samples were drawn from the first 160 participants of the ongoing ImmuneRACE study and from 1,200 or so subjects provided by 6 global collaborators. Nearly every sample came with metadata listing a de-identified subject ID, COVID-19 status, age in years and sex. Where HLA class I and class II types were available, the types were taken from metadata supplied by the sample provider, not from assay-based typing.

Broader findings and caveats from the paper: How much clinical and demographic metadata was included differed by source and by participant, and the metadata was provided uncurated.

In the germline V gene, CDR1 corresponds to MNHEY and CDR2 to SVGAGI. There are 11 amino acids in the CDR3, from cysteine to phenylalanine inclusive. This entry keeps only the CDR3 DNA: 33 bases, framed from base 1. V gives up 8 bases and J gives up 5 bases, and the segment between their germline ends measures 10 bases. The sequencing input was peripheral blood. The chain was built from TRBV6-5 and TRBJ2-7; possibly the D gene is TRBD1, per 6 matching bases. The TCR sequence derives from a man aged 40-49 years with active or convalescent COVID-19. The DNA sequence is as follows: TGTGCCAGCGGCAGGGGCGACGAGCAGTACTTC. It translates as CASGRGDEQYF.